The source of this TCR beta chain is a study of cytomegalovirus exposure and HLA in healthy donors. The PCR made use of 60 Vbeta and 13 Jbeta primers. The protocol was immunoSEQ multiplex PCR, while the TCRdb copy is restricted to in-frame clones and leaves out a portion. In the table there are roughly 73,000 clones, around 82% of which are singletons. The CDR3 totals 12 residues. Deletions cut 4 bases from V and 2 bases from J, with 5 bases between. Per germline, CDR1 MNHEY and CDR2 SVGAGI. The clonotype originates from a middle-aged man in good health and CMV-seronegative. This sequence joins TRBV6-5 and TRBJ1-1; D gene ambiguous. Material for sequencing was PBMCs. DNA for the CDR3: TGTGCCAGCAGTTTGGCCAACACTGAAGCTTTCTTT. Translating gives CASSLANTEAFF.